This is a list of T cell receptor beta chains from one sample in a study of cytotoxic CD8 clonotypes in ibrutinib-treated CLL. Data came from immunoSEQ multiplex PCR; TCRdb stores just in-frame clones and leaves some out. The table shows 250,000 to 350,000 clones, with around 76% occurring only once. Sequenced material: PBMCs, taken at disease progression, from a patient treated with ibrutinib. Every receptor here comes from a human donor with chronic lymphocytic leukemia. Each CDR3 is given with its conserved first and last residue. A D gene is named only where the DNA matches it firmly. Where a row states a size, it is once, few, many or the class of an expanded clone; other rows omit it.

abundance	d_gene	v_gene	j_gene	CDR3nt	CDR3aa
NA	NA	TRBV6-6	TRBJ1-2	TGTGCCAGCAGTTACTCGACCTTCGGCTATGGCTACACCTTC	CASSYSTFGYGYTF
NA	TRBD2	TRBV7-9	TRBJ2-1	TGTGCCAGCAGCTTTTCAACCGGGACTAGGAACAATGAGCAGTTCTTC	CASSFSTGTRNNEQFF
NA	TRBD2	TRBV19	TRBJ2-7	TGTGCCAGTAGTATTGGGACTAGCGGCTACGAGCAGTACTTC	CASSIGTSGYEQYF
NA	TRBD2	TRBV10-3	TRBJ2-1	TGTGCCATCACCGCTAGCGGGGCCTACAATGAGCAGTTCTTC	CAITASGAYNEQFF
NA	NA	TRBV4-1	TRBJ2-3	TGCGCCAGCAGCCAATCATTGCCCGGGGGGCGCACAGATACGCAGTATTTT	CASSQSLPGGRTDTQYF
NA	NA	TRBV5-1	TRBJ1-4	TGCGCCAGCAGCTTGCAATCGGGGGATAATGAAAAACTGTTTTTT	CASSLQSGDNEKLFF
NA	NA	TRBV15	TRBJ2-5	TGTGCCACCAGCTCGAAGAAATTTGGGGGCTCGGGGGAGACCCAGTACTTC	CATSSKKFGGSGETQYF
once	TRBD2	TRBV27	TRBJ2-2	TGTGCCAGCGCAAGTGGGGGGGTCCCTGCCGGGGAGCTGTTTTTT	CASASGGVPAGELFF
NA	NA	TRBV5-1	TRBJ1-6	TGCGCCAGCAGCTTGGGAACTACGCGATTGGCCCATTCACCCCTCCACTTT	CASSLGTTRLAHSPLHF
NA	NA	TRBV29-1	TRBJ2-2	TGCAGCGTGACTCTTAACACCGGGGAGCTGTTTTTT	CSVTLNTGELFF
few	NA	TRBV6-1	TRBJ1-5	TGTGCCAGCAGTGAAGTAGTTCAGCCCCAGCATTTT	CASSEVVQPQHF
NA	TRBD1	TRBV10-3	TRBJ2-2	TGTGCCATCAGTGGGCTCGGGACAGGGGGCGTCACCGGGGAGCTGTTTTTT	CAISGLGTGGVTGELFF
NA	NA	TRBV6-5	TRBJ2-3	TGTGCCAGCAGTGAAGGACATAGCACAGATACGCAGTATTTT	CASSEGHSTDTQYF
NA	TRBD2	TRBV5-1	TRBJ2-2	TGCGCCAGCAGCTTGACTAGCGGGGATTCAAGGAGGAAGCTGTTTTTT	CASSLTSGDSRRKLFF
NA	NA	TRBV28	TRBJ1-3	TGTGCCAGCAGTTTATGGCGTGAGGCAGGAAACACCATATATTTT	CASSLWREAGNTIYF
NA	TRBD2	TRBV2	TRBJ2-7	TGTGCCAGCAGCTTGTCCGGGACTAGCGGAAACGAGCAGTACTTC	CASSLSGTSGNEQYF